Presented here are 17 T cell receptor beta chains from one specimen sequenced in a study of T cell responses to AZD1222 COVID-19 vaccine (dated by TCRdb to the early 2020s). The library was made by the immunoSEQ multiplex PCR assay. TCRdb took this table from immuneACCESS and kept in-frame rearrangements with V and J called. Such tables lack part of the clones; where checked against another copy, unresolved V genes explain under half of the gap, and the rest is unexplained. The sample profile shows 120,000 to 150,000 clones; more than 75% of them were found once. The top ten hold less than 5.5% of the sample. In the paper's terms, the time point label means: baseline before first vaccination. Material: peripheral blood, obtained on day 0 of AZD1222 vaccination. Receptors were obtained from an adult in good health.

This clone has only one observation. The CDR3 DNA reads as TGTGCCAGCAGCCCGGACCCTTGGGGGGGTGATGAAAAACTGTTTTTT. Protein sequence: CASSPDPWGGDEKLFF. The V and J genes are TRBV5-8 and TRBJ1-4; D may be TRBD1 (5 bases). Germline CDR1 is SGHTS and CDR2 is YDEGEE. V lost 4 bases to trimming and J lost 6 bases, with 19 bases between them. The CDR3 has 16 residues.

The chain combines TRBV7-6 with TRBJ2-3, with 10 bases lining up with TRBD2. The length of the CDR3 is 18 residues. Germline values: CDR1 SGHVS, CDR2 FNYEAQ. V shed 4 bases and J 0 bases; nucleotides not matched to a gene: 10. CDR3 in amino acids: CASSWLAGEPSSTDTQYF. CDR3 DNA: TGTGCCAGCAGCTGGCTAGCGGGGGAGCCATCTAGCACAGATACGCAGTATTTT.

CDR3 DNA: TGTGCCAGCAGCTTGGGTTCACCCCTCCACTTT. It specifies CASSLGSPLHF. The chain is built from TRBV5-6 and TRBJ1-6; D call uncertain. This CDR3 is 11 amino acids long. Looked up from germline, CDR1 is SGHDT and CDR2 is YYEEEE. V was pared by 0 bases and J by 9 bases, with 1 base between. The full variable domain, its missing parts supplied by reference TRBV5-6 and TRBJ1-6, is DAGVTQSPTHLIKTRGQQVTLRCSPKSGHDTVSWYQQALGQGPQFIFQYYEEEERQRGNFPDRFSGHQFPNYSSELNVNALLLGDSALYLCASSLGSPLHFGNGTRLTVT.

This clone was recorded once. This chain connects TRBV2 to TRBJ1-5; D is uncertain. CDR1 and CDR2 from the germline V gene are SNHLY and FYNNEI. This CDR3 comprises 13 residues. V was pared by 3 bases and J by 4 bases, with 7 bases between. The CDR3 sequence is CASSDEVNQPQHF. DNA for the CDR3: TGTGCCAGCAGTGACGAAGTTAATCAGCCCCAGCATTTT. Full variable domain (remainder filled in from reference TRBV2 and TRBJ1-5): EPEVTQTPSHQVTQMGQEVILRCVPISNHLYFYWYRQILGQKVEFLVSFYNNEISEKSEIFDDQFSVERPDGSNFTLKIRSTKLEDSAMYFCASSDEVNQPQHFGDGTRLSIL.

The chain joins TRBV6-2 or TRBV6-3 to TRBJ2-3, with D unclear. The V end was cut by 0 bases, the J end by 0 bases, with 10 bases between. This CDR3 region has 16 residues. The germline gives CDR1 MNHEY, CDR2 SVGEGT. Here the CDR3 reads CASSYSLSSSTDTQYF. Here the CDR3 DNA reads TGTGCCAGCAGTTACTCCCTAAGTTCTAGCACAGATACGCAGTATTTT.

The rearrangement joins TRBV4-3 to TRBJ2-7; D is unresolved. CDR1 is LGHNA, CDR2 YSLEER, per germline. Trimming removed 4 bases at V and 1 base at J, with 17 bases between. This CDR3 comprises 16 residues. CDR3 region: CASSPHPAAESYEQYF. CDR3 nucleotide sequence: TGCGCCAGCAGCCCCCATCCGGCGGCGGAATCCTACGAGCAGTACTTC.

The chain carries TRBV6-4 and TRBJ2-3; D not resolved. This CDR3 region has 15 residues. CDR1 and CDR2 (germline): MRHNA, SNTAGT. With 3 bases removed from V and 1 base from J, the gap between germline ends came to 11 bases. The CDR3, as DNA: TGTGCCAGCAGTGAGGCCCCCACAGGCACAGATACGCAGTATTTT. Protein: CASSEAPTGTDTQYF.

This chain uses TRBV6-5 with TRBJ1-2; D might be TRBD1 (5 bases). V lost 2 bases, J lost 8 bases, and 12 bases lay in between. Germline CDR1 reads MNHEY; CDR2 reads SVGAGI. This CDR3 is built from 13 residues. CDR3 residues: CASSYGGAEGYTF. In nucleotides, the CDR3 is TGTGCCAGCAGTTACGGAGGGGCTGAAGGCTACACCTTC.

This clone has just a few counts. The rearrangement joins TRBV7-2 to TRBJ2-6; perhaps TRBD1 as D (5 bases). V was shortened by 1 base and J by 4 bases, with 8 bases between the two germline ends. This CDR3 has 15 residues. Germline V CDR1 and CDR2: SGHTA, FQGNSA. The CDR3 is CASSLGGAGANVLTF. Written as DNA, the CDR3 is TGTGCCAGCAGCTTAGGGGGCGCGGGGGCCAACGTCCTGACTTTC.

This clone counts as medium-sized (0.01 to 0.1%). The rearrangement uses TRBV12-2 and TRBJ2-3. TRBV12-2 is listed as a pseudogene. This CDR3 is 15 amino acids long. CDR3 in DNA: TGTGCAAGTCGCTTGGCGCGCTTTACGCGTGATACGCAGTATTTT. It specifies CASRLARFTRDTQYF.

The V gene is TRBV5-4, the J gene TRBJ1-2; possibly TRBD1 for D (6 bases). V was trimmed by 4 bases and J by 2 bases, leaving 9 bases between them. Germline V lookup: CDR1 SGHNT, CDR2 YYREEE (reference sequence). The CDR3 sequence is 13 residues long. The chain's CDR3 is CASSTQGNYGYTF. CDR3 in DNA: TGTGCCAGCAGCACGCAGGGGAACTATGGCTACACCTTC.

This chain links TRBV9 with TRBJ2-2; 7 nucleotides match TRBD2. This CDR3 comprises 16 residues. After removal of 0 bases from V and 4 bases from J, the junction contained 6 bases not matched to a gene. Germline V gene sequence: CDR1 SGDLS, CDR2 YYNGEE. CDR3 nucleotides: TGTGCCAGCAGCGTAGATAAGCGGGGCGGCACCGGGGAGCTGTTTTTT. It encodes CASSVDKRGGTGELFF.

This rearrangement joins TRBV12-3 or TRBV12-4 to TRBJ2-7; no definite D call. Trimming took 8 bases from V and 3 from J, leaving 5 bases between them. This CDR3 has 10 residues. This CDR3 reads CASPLYEQYF. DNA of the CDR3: TGTGCCAGCCCCCTCTACGAGCAGTACTTC.

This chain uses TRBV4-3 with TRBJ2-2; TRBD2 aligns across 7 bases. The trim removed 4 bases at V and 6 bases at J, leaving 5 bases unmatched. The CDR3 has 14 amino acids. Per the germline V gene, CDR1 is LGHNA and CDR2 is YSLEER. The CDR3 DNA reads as TGCGCCAGCAGCCCCGTGGGAGGGTCCGGGGAGCTGTTTTTT. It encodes CASSPVGGSGELFF.

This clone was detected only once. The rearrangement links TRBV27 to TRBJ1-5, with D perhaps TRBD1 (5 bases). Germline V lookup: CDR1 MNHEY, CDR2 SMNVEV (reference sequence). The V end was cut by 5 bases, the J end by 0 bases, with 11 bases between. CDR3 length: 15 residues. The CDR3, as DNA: TGTGCCAGCAGTCCTGGGGCAGGTAGCAATCAGCCCCAGCATTTT. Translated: CASSPGAGSNQPQHF.

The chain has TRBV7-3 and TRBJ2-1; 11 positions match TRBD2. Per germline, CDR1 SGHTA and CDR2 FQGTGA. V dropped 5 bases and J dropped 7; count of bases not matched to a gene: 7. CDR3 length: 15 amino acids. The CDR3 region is CASSLAGGLKNEQFF. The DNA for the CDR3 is TGTGCCAGCAGCCTAGCGGGGGGTCTTAAAAATGAGCAGTTCTTC.

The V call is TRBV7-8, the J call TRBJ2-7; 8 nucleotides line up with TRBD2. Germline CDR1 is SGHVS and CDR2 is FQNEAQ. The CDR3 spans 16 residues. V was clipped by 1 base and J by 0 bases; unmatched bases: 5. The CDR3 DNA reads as TGTGCCAGCAGCTTAGTCGGCGGGGGGAACTCCTACGAGCAGTACTTC. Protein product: CASSLVGGGNSYEQYF.